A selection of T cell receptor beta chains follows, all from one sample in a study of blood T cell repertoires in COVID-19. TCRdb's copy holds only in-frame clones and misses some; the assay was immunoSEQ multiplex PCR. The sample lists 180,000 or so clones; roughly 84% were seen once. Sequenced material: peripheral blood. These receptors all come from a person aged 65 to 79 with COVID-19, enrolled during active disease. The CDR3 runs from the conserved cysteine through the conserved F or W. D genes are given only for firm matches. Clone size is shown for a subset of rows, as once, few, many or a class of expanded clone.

CDR3: CASSFSGRGDAEAFF
DNA: TGTGCCAGCTCCTTCTCGGGGAGGGGGGATGCTGAAGCTTTCTTT
size: .
D: .
V: TRBV18
J: TRBJ1-1

CDR3: CASRRRGSYEQYF
DNA: TGTGCCAGCAGGCGTCGAGGTTCCTACGAGCAGTACTTC
size: .
D: .
V: TRBV27
J: TRBJ2-7

CDR3: CASSLQGLAANEQFF
DNA: TGCGCCAGCAGCCTCCAGGGACTAGCGGCTAATGAGCAGTTCTTC
size: .
D: TRBD2
V: TRBV5-1
J: TRBJ2-1

CDR3: CASRPQGAPNTGELFF
DNA: TGCGCCAGCAGGCCACAGGGGGCCCCGAACACCGGGGAGCTGTTTTTT
size: .
D: TRBD1
V: TRBV5-1
J: TRBJ2-2

CDR3: CAWSVMGTESTDTQYF
DNA: TGTGCCTGGAGTGTAATGGGTACGGAGAGCACAGATACGCAGTATTTT
size: .
D: .
V: TRBV30
J: TRBJ2-3

CDR3: CASSSGTSGGAGQETQYF
DNA: TGTGCCAGCAGCTCCGGGACTAGCGGGGGGGCAGGGCAAGAGACCCAGTACTTC
size: .
D: TRBD2
V: TRBV7-3
J: TRBJ2-5

CDR3: CASRQSGATNEKLFF
DNA: TGCGCCAGCAGGCAGAGCGGTGCAACTAATGAAAAACTGTTTTTT
size: .
D: .
V: TRBV5-1
J: TRBJ1-4

CDR3: CASSLQGREAFF
DNA: TGTGCCAGCAGTCTACAGGGACGTGAAGCTTTCTTT
size: .
D: .
V: TRBV28
J: TRBJ1-1

CDR3: CASSVATRGSSYNEQFF
DNA: TGTGCCAGCAGCGTAGCTACAAGGGGGTCATCCTACAATGAGCAGTTCTTC
size: .
D: .
V: TRBV9
J: TRBJ2-1

CDR3: CASSGDRGSGTEAFF
DNA: TGTGCCAGCAGCGGGGACAGGGGGTCGGGCACTGAAGCTTTCTTT
size: .
D: TRBD1
V: TRBV9
J: TRBJ1-1

CDR3: CASSRGGFYEQYF
DNA: TGTGCCAGTAGTCGCGGGGGGTTTTACGAGCAGTACTTC
size: once
D: TRBD2
V: TRBV19
J: TRBJ2-7

CDR3: CASSIDRGGAPSSYNEQFF
DNA: TGTGCCAGTAGTATAGATCGAGGTGGAGCGCCGAGCTCCTACAATGAGCAGTTCTTC
size: once
D: .
V: TRBV19
J: TRBJ2-1

CDR3: CASRQGASNQPQHF
DNA: TGTGCCAGCCGACAGGGGGCCTCCAATCAGCCCCAGCATTTT
size: .
D: TRBD1
V: TRBV18
J: TRBJ1-5

CDR3: CASRPTGTNYGYTF
DNA: TGTGCCAGCAGGCCGACAGGAACTAACTATGGCTACACCTTC
size: .
D: .
V: TRBV28
J: TRBJ1-2

CDR3: CASSLSGGPTEQYF
DNA: TGTGCCAGCAGCTTATCGGGGGGACCTACCGAGCAGTACTTC
size: .
D: TRBD2
V: TRBV7-6
J: TRBJ2-7

CDR3: CASSQVQASYTF
DNA: TGTGCCAGCAGCCAAGTTCAGGCGAGCTACACCTTC
size: .
D: .
V: TRBV3-1/TRBV3-2
J: TRBJ1-2

CDR3: CASSQASGSSEKLFF
DNA: TGTGCCAGCAGTCAAGCTTCCGGGTCCAGTGAAAAACTGTTTTTT
size: .
D: .
V: TRBV3-1/TRBV3-2
J: TRBJ1-4

CDR3: CASSQTGLEAFF
DNA: TGTGCCAGCAGCCAAACGGGACTTGAAGCTTTCTTT
size: .
D: .
V: TRBV3-1/TRBV3-2
J: TRBJ1-1

CDR3: CASSAGQGFIYEQYF
DNA: TGTGCCAGCAGCGCCGGACAAGGCTTCATCTACGAGCAGTACTTC
size: .
D: .
V: TRBV7-3
J: TRBJ2-7

CDR3: CASSLTGHTDTQYF
DNA: TGTGCCAGCAGTCTGACAGGCCACACAGATACGCAGTATTTT
size: .
D: .
V: TRBV28
J: TRBJ2-3

CDR3: CASSLEGTEYQPQHF
DNA: TGCGCCAGCAGCTTGGAGGGGACAGAATACCAGCCCCAGCATTTT
size: once
D: TRBD1
V: TRBV5-1
J: TRBJ1-5

CDR3: CASSLFTLAGDNNEQFF
DNA: TGTGCCAGCAGCTTATTTACCCTAGCGGGGGACAACAATGAGCAGTTCTTC
size: .
D: TRBD2
V: TRBV7-2
J: TRBJ2-1

CDR3: CASSPVDRGRWSYEQYF
DNA: TGTGCCAGCAGTCCGGTTGACAGGGGTCGATGGTCGTACGAGCAGTACTTC
size: .
D: TRBD1
V: TRBV6-2/TRBV6-3
J: TRBJ2-7

CDR3: CASSVGQANTGELFF
DNA: TGTGCCAGCAGCGTGGGACAGGCGAACACCGGGGAGCTGTTTTTT
size: few
D: TRBD1
V: TRBV9
J: TRBJ2-2

CDR3: CASTDRYSNQPQHF
DNA: TGCGCCAGCACGGACAGGTATAGCAATCAGCCCCAGCATTTT
size: .
D: TRBD1
V: TRBV10-2
J: TRBJ1-5

CDR3: CASGPLRTGRNGYTF
DNA: TGCGCCAGCGGCCCCTTGAGGACAGGTAGGAATGGCTACACCTTC
size: .
D: TRBD1
V: TRBV23-1
J: TRBJ1-2

CDR3: CASSLLRSSYNEQFF
DNA: TGTGCCAGCAGCTTACTACGGAGCTCCTACAATGAGCAGTTCTTC
size: .
D: .
V: TRBV7-7
J: TRBJ2-1

CDR3: CASSFGGSNNQPQHF
DNA: TGTGCCAGCAGTTTCGGCGGCTCTAATAATCAGCCCCAGCATTTT
size: once
D: .
V: TRBV27
J: TRBJ1-5

CDR3: CASSRWTGAEDGYTF
DNA: TGTGCCAGCAGCCGATGGACAGGGGCAGAGGATGGCTACACCTTC
size: .
D: TRBD1
V: TRBV14
J: TRBJ1-2

CDR3: CASSPPGRGAASPLHF
DNA: TGTGCCAGCAGTCCACCTGGGCGGGGTGCGGCCTCACCCCTCCACTTT
size: .
D: .
V: TRBV27
J: TRBJ1-6

CDR3: CASSPAGAVSGNTIYF
DNA: TGTGCCAGCTCACCAGCGGGAGCAGTCTCTGGAAACACCATATATTTT
size: .
D: .
V: TRBV18
J: TRBJ1-3

CDR3: CASRKTQGYTEAFF
DNA: TGTGCCAGCAGAAAGACTCAGGGGTACACTGAAGCTTTCTTT
size: .
D: .
V: TRBV28
J: TRBJ1-1

CDR3: CASSISAGRREKLFF
DNA: TGTGCCAGTAGTATATCGGCAGGGAGGAGAGAAAAACTGTTTTTT
size: .
D: .
V: TRBV19
J: TRBJ1-4

CDR3: CASSLGGYRGEGGYTF
DNA: TGTGCCAGCAGCTTGGGCGGTTACAGGGGGGAGGGTGGCTACACCTTC
size: .
D: TRBD1
V: TRBV5-4
J: TRBJ1-2

CDR3: CASSRSFDRISYEQYF
DNA: TGTGCCAGCAGTAGATCCTTTGACAGGATCTCCTACGAGCAGTACTTC
size: .
D: .
V: TRBV6-2/TRBV6-3
J: TRBJ2-7

CDR3: CASSLAGQQPVNTEAFF
DNA: TGTGCCAGCAGCTTAGCGGGGCAGCAGCCGGTGAACACTGAAGCTTTCTTT
size: .
D: .
V: TRBV7-9
J: TRBJ1-1

CDR3: CASSQAGRGLDEQFF
DNA: TGTGCCAGCAGCCAAGCCGGCAGAGGGTTGGATGAGCAGTTCTTC
size: once
D: .
V: TRBV3-1/TRBV3-2
J: TRBJ2-1

CDR3: CASSSGLDEQFF
DNA: TGTGCCAGCAGTTCAGGGTTGGATGAGCAGTTCTTC
size: .
D: .
V: TRBV27
J: TRBJ2-1

CDR3: CASSPPGQGRYEQYF
DNA: TGTGCCAGCAGTCCGCCGGGACAGGGTAGGTACGAGCAGTACTTC
size: .
D: TRBD1
V: TRBV28
J: TRBJ2-7

CDR3: CASRFTGGRGYTF
DNA: TGTGCCAGCAGATTTACAGGGGGCAGGGGCTACACCTTC
size: .
D: TRBD1
V: TRBV28
J: TRBJ1-2

CDR3: CASRLPDRGEQFF
DNA: TGTGCCAGCCGCCTCCCCGACAGGGGTGAGCAGTTCTTC
size: .
D: TRBD1
V: TRBV6-2/TRBV6-3
J: TRBJ2-1

CDR3: CASSHRRREGAFF
DNA: TGTGCCAGCAGCCATCGGAGAAGGGAGGGAGCTTTCTTT
size: few
D: .
V: TRBV14
J: TRBJ1-1

CDR3: CAISESTGGGWAGANVLTF
DNA: TGTGCCATCAGTGAGTCGACGGGGGGAGGATGGGCTGGGGCCAACGTCCTGACTTTC
size: .
D: TRBD2
V: TRBV10-3
J: TRBJ2-6

CDR3: CAWSPRQGATGNTIYF
DNA: TGTGCCTGGAGTCCACGACAGGGGGCCACTGGAAACACCATATATTTT
size: .
D: TRBD1
V: TRBV30
J: TRBJ1-3

CDR3: CASSDGPSGGSDEQFF
DNA: TGTGCCAGCAGTGACGGGCCTAGCGGGGGCTCTGATGAGCAGTTCTTC
size: .
D: TRBD2
V: TRBV6-4
J: TRBJ2-1

CDR3: CATHRTGSGANVLTF
DNA: TGTGCCACCCACAGGACAGGCTCTGGGGCCAACGTCCTGACTTTC
size: .
D: TRBD1
V: TRBV28
J: TRBJ2-6

CDR3: CASSIADIGNEQFF
DNA: TGTGCCAGTAGTATTGCGGACATCGGCAATGAGCAGTTCTTC
size: .
D: .
V: TRBV19
J: TRBJ2-1

CDR3: CASSQDLGRVNTEAFF
DNA: TGCGCCAGCAGCCAAGATCTTGGCAGGGTGAACACTGAAGCTTTCTTT
size: .
D: .
V: TRBV4-1
J: TRBJ1-1

CDR3: CASRTSSGTGGDNEQFF
DNA: TGTGCCAGTAGGACTTCATCCGGGACAGGGGGGGACAATGAGCAGTTCTTC
size: .
D: TRBD1
V: TRBV19
J: TRBJ2-1

CDR3: CASSYSPGSGANVLTF
DNA: TGTGCCAGCAGTTACTCACCAGGGTCTGGGGCCAACGTCCTGACTTTC
size: .
D: .
V: TRBV6-2/TRBV6-3
J: TRBJ2-6

CDR3: CASSPRTGYALLYEQYF
DNA: TGTGCCAGCAGCCCCCGGACAGGGTATGCTCTACTCTACGAGCAGTACTTC
size: few
D: TRBD1
V: TRBV7-2
J: TRBJ2-7

CDR3: CASSRETALNEKLFF
DNA: TGTGCCAGCTCACGTGAGACAGCCCTTAATGAAAAACTGTTTTTT
size: .
D: .
V: TRBV18
J: TRBJ1-4

CDR3: CASSQEGLVGLAAYNEQFF
DNA: TGCGCCAGCAGCCAAGAAGGCCTCGTGGGGCTAGCGGCCTACAATGAGCAGTTCTTC
size: .
D: TRBD2
V: TRBV4-1
J: TRBJ2-1

CDR3: CASSPTGNSYNEQFF
DNA: TGCGCCAGCAGCCCAACAGGGAACTCCTACAATGAGCAGTTCTTC
size: .
D: .
V: TRBV5-1
J: TRBJ2-1

CDR3: CASSPGQRGYTF
DNA: TGTGCCAGCTCACCCGGACAGCGAGGCTACACCTTC
size: .
D: .
V: TRBV18
J: TRBJ1-2